This T cell receptor beta chain was identified during a study of blood T cell repertoires in COVID-19. Profiling relied on immunoSEQ multiplex PCR, and the TCRdb table lists in-frame clones only, not all of them. The table lists about 170,000 clones, about four fifths of them singletons. Germline V gene data show CDR1 as MNHEY and CDR2 as SMNVEV (reference sequence). CDR3 length: 13 amino acids. V was cut by 7 bases and J by 4 bases, with 14 bases left in between. The sequence came from a woman aged 70-85 years with acute or convalescent COVID-19. V gene TRBV27 combines with J gene TRBJ2-7; TRBD2 is a possible D gene (6 bases). The sequenced sample was peripheral blood. CDR3 protein: CASIGRGGYEQYF. For the CDR3, the DNA is TGTGCCAGCATCGGGCGGGGCGGGTACGAGCAGTACTTC.